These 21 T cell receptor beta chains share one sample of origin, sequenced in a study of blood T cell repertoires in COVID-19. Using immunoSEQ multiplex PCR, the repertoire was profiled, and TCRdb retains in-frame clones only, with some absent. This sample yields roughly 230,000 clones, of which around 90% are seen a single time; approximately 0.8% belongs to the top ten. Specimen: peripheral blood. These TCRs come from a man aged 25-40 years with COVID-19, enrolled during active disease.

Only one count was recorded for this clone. The CDR3 DNA reads TGTGCCAGCAGCTTGGCAGGGGTCAGCAATTCACCCCTCCACTTT. Translated, it gives CASSLAGVSNSPLHF. The V gene is TRBV5-4, the J gene TRBJ1-6; weak D call: TRBD1 (6 bases). The CDR3 consists of 15 residues. Per germline, CDR1 SGHNT and CDR2 YYREEE (reference sequence). The V end lost 0 bases, the J end lost 7 bases, and 11 bases lay between the germline ends.

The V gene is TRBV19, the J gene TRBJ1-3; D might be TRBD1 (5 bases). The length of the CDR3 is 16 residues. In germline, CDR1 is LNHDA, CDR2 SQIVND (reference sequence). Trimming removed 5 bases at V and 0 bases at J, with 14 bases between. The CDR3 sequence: CASSYRDSSSGNTIYF. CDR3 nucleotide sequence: TGTGCCAGTAGTTACCGGGACTCCTCCTCTGGAAACACCATATATTTT. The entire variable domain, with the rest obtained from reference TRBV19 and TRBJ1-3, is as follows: DGGITQSPKYLFRKEGQNVTLSCEQNLNHDAMYWYRQDPGQGLRLIYYSQIVNDFQKGDIAEGYSVSREKKESFPLTVTSAQKNPTAFYLCASSYRDSSSGNTIYFGEGSWLTVV.

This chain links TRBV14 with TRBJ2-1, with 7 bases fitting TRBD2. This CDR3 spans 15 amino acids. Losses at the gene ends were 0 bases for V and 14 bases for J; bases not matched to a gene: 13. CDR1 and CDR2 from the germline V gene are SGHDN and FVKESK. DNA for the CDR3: TGTGCCAGCAGCCAAGATTGGAAGCGGGGCCAAGGCGAGTTCTTC. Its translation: CASSQDWKRGQGEFF.

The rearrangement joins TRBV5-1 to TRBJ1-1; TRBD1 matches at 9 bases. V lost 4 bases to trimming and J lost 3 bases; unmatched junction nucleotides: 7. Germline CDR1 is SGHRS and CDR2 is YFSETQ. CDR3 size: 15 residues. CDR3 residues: CASSAGDRADTEAFF. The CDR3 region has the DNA TGCGCCAGCAGCGCGGGGGACAGGGCGGACACTGAAGCTTTCTTT.

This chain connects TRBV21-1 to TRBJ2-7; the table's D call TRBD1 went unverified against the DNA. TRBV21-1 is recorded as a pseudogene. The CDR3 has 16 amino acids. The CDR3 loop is CASSKDPEDRLHEQYF. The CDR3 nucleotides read TGTGCCAGCAGCAAAGACCCGGAGGACAGGCTCCACGAGCAGTACTTC.

The CDR3 DNA sequence: TGCAGCGCTGGGACAGGGGGCTTCTACGAGCAGTACTTC. Its protein product is CSAGTGGFYEQYF. This sequence joins TRBV29-1 and TRBJ2-7, with TRBD1 identical over 12 bases. This CDR3 contains 13 residues. Germline V gene data show CDR1 as SQVTM and CDR2 as ANQGSEA. Losses at the gene ends were 7 bases for V and 3 bases for J; bases not matched to a gene: 4.

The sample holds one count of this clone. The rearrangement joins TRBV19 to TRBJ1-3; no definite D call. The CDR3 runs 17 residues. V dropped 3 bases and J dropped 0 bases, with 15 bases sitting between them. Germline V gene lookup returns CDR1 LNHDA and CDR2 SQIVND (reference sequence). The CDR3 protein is CASSIGGQIYSGNTIYF. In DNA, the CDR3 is TGTGCCAGTAGTATCGGCGGTCAAATCTACTCTGGAAACACCATATATTTT.

CDR3 nucleotide sequence: TGCGCCAGCAGCTTGGTAGGACAGGCCACTGAAGCTTTCTTT. Its translation is CASSLVGQATEAFF. The rearrangement joins TRBV5-1 to TRBJ1-1; TRBD1 matches 7 bases. The CDR3 spans 14 residues. Germline V gene sequence: CDR1 SGHRS, CDR2 YFSETQ. J gave up 4 bases and V 0 bases, and 3 bases lay outside the gene matches.

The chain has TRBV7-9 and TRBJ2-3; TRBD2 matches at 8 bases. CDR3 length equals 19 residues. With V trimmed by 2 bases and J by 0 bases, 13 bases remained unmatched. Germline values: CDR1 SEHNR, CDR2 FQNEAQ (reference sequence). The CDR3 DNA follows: TGTGCCAGCAGCTTATCCTTGCTCGTAGCGGGGTCTAGCACAGATACGCAGTATTTT. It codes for CASSLSLLVAGSSTDTQYF.

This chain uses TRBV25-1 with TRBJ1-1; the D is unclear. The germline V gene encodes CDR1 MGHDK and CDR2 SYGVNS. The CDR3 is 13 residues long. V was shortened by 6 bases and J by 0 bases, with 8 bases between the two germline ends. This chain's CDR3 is CASRPGMNTEAFF. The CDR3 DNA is TGTGCCAGCAGACCGGGAATGAACACTGAAGCTTTCTTT.

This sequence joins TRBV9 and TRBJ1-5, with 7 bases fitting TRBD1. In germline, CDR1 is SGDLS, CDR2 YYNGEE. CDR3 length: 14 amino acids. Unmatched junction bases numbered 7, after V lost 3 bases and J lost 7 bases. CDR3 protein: CASSETGRGQPQHF. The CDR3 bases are TGTGCCAGCAGCGAGACAGGGCGCGGCCAGCCCCAGCATTTT. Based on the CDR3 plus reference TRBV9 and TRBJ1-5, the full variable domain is DSGVTQTPKHLITATGQRVTLRCSPRSGDLSVYWYQQSLDQGLQFLIQYYNGEERAKGNILERFSAQQFPDLHSELNLSSLELGDSALYFCASSETGRGQPQHFGDGTRLSIL.

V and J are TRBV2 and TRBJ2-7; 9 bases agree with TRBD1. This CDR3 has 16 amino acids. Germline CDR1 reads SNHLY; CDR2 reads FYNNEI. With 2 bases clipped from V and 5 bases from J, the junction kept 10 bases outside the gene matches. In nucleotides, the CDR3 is TGTGCCAGCAGTGAAAGGCTTGGGACAGGGATGAACGAGCAGTACTTC. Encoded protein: CASSERLGTGMNEQYF. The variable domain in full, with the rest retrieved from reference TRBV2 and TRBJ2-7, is EPEVTQTPSHQVTQMGQEVILRCVPISNHLYFYWYRQILGQKVEFLVSFYNNEISEKSEIFDDQFSVERPDGSNFTLKIRSTKLEDSAMYFCASSERLGTGMNEQYFGPGTRLTVT.

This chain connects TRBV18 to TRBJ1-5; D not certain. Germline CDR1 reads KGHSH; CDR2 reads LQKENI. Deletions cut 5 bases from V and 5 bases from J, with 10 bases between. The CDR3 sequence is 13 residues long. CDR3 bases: TGTGCCAGCTCAGGTCTGGAGGATCAGCCCCAGCATTTT. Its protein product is CASSGLEDQPQHF.

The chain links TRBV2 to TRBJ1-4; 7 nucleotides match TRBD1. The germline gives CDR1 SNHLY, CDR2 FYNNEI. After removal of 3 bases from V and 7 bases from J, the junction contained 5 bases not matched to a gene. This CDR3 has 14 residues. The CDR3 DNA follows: TGTGCCAGCAGTGACAAGGGGGCGGGTGAAAAACTGTTTTTT. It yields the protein CASSDKGAGEKLFF. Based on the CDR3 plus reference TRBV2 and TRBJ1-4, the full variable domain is EPEVTQTPSHQVTQMGQEVILRCVPISNHLYFYWYRQILGQKVEFLVSFYNNEISEKSEIFDDQFSVERPDGSNFTLKIRSTKLEDSAMYFCASSDKGAGEKLFFGSGTQLSVL.

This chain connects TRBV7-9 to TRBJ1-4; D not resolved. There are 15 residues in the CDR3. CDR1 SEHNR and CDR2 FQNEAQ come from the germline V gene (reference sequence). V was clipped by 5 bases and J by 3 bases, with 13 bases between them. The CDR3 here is CASSPEWASNEKLFF. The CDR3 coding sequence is TGTGCCAGCAGCCCCGAGTGGGCCTCTAATGAAAAACTGTTTTTT.

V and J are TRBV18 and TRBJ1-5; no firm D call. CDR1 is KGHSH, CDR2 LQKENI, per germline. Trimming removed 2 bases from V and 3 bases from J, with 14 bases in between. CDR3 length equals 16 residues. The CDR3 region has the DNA TGTGCCAGCTCACCATTTGAGGGTCATAACAATCAGCCCCAGCATTTT. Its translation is CASSPFEGHNNQPQHF.

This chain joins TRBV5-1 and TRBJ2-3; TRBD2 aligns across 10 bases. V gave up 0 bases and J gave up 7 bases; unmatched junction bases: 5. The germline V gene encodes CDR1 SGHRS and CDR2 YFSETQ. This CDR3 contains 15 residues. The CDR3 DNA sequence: TGCGCCAGCAGCTTGGCGAGCGGGGGGGCAAATACGCAGTATTTT. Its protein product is CASSLASGGANTQYF. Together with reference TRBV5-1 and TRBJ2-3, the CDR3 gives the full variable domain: KAGVTQTPRYLIKTRGQQVTLSCSPISGHRSVSWYQQTPGQGLQFLFEYFSETQRNKGNFPGRFSGRQFSNSRSEMNVSTLELGDSALYLCASSLASGGANTQYFGPGTRLTVL.

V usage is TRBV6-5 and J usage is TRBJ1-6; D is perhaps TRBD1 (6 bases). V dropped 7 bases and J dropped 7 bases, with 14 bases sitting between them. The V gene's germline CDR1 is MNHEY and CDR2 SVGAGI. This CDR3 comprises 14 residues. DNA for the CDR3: TGTGCCAGCACCCTCGGGACACCCAATTCACCCCTCCACTTT. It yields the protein CASTLGTPNSPLHF.

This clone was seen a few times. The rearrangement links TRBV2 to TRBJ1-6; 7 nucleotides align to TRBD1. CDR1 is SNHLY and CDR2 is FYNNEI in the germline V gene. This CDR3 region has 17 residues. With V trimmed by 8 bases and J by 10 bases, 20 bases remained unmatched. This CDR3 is CASSLGPGGPLLSPLHF. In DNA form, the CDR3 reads TGTGCCAGCTCCCTGGGGCCAGGGGGGCCCCTTTTATCACCCCTCCACTTT.

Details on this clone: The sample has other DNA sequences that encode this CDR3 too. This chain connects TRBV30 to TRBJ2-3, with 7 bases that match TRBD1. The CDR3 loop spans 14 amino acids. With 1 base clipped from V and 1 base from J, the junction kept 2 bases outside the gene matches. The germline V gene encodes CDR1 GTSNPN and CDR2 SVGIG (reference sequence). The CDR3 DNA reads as TGTGCCTGGAGTGGAACAGGGGGCACAGATACGCAGTATTTT. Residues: CAWSGTGGTDTQYF. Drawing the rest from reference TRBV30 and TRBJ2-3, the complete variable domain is SQTIHQWPATLVQPVGSPLSLECTVEGTSNPNLYWYRQAAGRGLQLLFYSVGIGQISSEVPQNLSASRPQDRQFILSSKKLLLSDSGFYLCAWSGTGGTDTQYFGPGTRLTVL.

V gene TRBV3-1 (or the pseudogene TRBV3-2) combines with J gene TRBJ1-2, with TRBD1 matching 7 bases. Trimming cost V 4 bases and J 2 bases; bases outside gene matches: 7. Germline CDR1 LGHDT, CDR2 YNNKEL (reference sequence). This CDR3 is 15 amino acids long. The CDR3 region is CASSLRWDRNYGYTF. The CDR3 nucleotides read TGTGCCAGCAGCCTTAGGTGGGACAGAAACTATGGCTACACCTTC.